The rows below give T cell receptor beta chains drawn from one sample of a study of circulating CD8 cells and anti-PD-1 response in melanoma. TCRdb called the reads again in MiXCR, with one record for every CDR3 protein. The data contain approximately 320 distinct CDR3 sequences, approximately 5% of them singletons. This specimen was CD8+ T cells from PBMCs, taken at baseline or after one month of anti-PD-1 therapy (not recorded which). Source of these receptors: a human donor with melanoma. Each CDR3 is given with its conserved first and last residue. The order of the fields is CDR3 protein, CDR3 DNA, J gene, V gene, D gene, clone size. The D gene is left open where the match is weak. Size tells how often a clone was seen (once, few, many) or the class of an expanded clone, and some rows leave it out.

CDR3 protein: CASSGLRGSSYNEQFF; CDR3 DNA: TGTGCCAGCAGCGGGCTACGGGGTAGCTCCTACAATGAGCAGTTCTTC; J gene: TRBJ2-1; V gene: TRBV7-9; D gene: NA; clone size: large
CDR3 protein: CTSSQDYPPWASGGEETQYF; CDR3 DNA: TGCACCAGCAGCCAAGACTATCCCCCGTGGGCTAGCGGGGGGGAAGAGACCCAGTACTTC; J gene: TRBJ2-5; V gene: TRBV1; D gene: NA; clone size: large
CDR3 protein: CASTGVPSKNIQYF; CDR3 DNA: TGTGCCAGCACTGGGGTACCCTCCAAAAACATTCAGTACTTC; J gene: TRBJ2-4; V gene: TRBV5-5; D gene: NA; clone size: medium-sized
CDR3 protein: CSARGIDSSYEQYF; CDR3 DNA: TGCAGTGCTAGAGGAATAGATAGCTCCTACGAGCAGTACTTC; J gene: TRBJ2-7; V gene: TRBV20-1; D gene: NA; clone size: large
CDR3 protein: CSATGQAIQGGNQPQHF; CDR3 DNA: TGCAGTGCAACTGGTCAGGCGATCCAGGGAGGCAATCAGCCCCAGCATTTT; J gene: TRBJ1-5; V gene: TRBV20-1; D gene: NA; clone size: large
CDR3 protein: CASSLIRDRGETQYF; CDR3 DNA: TGTGCCAGCAGTTTAATCAGGGATCGGGGAGAGACCCAGTACTTC; J gene: TRBJ2-5; V gene: TRBV28; D gene: NA; clone size: few
CDR3 protein: CASSSSQVFPQETQYF; CDR3 DNA: TGTGCCAGCAGTTCGTCCCAGGTCTTTCCCCAAGAGACCCAGTACTTC; J gene: TRBJ2-5; V gene: TRBV7-2; D gene: NA; clone size: large
CDR3 protein: CASSLAIQRGGRSTDTQYF; CDR3 DNA: TGTGCCAGCAGCTTAGCGATCCAGCGGGGGGGCCGCAGCACAGATACGCAGTATTTT; J gene: TRBJ2-3; V gene: TRBV7-2; D gene: TRBD2; clone size: medium-sized
CDR3 protein: CSARAKTGGRGEQYF; CDR3 DNA: TGCAGTGCTCGCGCTAAGACAGGGGGTCGGGGCGAGCAGTACTTC; J gene: TRBJ2-7; V gene: TRBV20-1; D gene: TRBD1; clone size: hyperexpanded
CDR3 protein: CATSERGEDTGELFF; CDR3 DNA: TGTGCCACCAGTGAGCGGGGGGAGGACACCGGGGAGCTGTTTTTT; J gene: TRBJ2-2; V gene: TRBV24-1; D gene: TRBD2; clone size: large
CDR3 protein: CASSLPGAYEQYF; CDR3 DNA: TGCGCCAGCAGCCTACCAGGGGCCTACGAGCAGTACTTC; J gene: TRBJ2-7; V gene: TRBV4-1; D gene: NA; clone size: hyperexpanded
CDR3 protein: CASSPLRARISYEQYF; CDR3 DNA: TGCGCCAGCAGTCCCCTACGGGCGCGGATCTCCTACGAGCAGTACTTC; J gene: TRBJ2-7; V gene: TRBV23-1; D gene: NA; clone size: large
CDR3 protein: CASGTSDSNTEAFF; CDR3 DNA: TGTGCCAGCGGGACTTCCGACTCGAACACTGAAGCTTTCTTT; J gene: TRBJ1-1; V gene: TRBV12-3/TRBV12-4; D gene: NA; clone size: large
CDR3 protein: CASSLRFWDNEQFF; CDR3 DNA: TGTGCCAGCAGCCTGCGTTTCTGGGACAATGAGCAGTTCTTC; J gene: TRBJ2-1; V gene: TRBV7-2; D gene: NA; clone size: medium-sized
CDR3 protein: CASSLDGGSYNEQFF; CDR3 DNA: TGTGCCAGCAGCTTGGACGGGGGCTCCTACAATGAGCAGTTCTTC; J gene: TRBJ2-1; V gene: TRBV5-4; D gene: NA; clone size: large
CDR3 protein: CASSMGWNEQFF; CDR3 DNA: TGTGCCAGTAGTATGGGCTGGAATGAGCAGTTCTTC; J gene: TRBJ2-1; V gene: TRBV19; D gene: NA; clone size: medium-sized
CDR3 protein: CASSIYASVVYNEQFF; CDR3 DNA: TGTGCCAGTAGTATTTACGCTTCAGTCGTCTACAATGAGCAGTTCTTC; J gene: TRBJ2-1; V gene: TRBV19; D gene: NA; clone size: large
CDR3 protein: CATQTGVGNQPQHF; CDR3 DNA: TGTGCCACTCAAACAGGGGTCGGCAATCAGCCCCAGCATTTT; J gene: TRBJ1-5; V gene: TRBV19; D gene: TRBD1; clone size: large
CDR3 protein: CASATQETQYF; CDR3 DNA: TGTGCCAGCGCCACACAAGAGACCCAGTACTTC; J gene: TRBJ2-5; V gene: TRBV6-2/TRBV6-3; D gene: NA; clone size: large
CDR3 protein: CASSISSGGYTDTQYF; CDR3 DNA: TGTGCCAGTAGTATTTCCAGCGGGGGGTACACAGATACGCAGTATTTT; J gene: TRBJ2-3; V gene: TRBV19; D gene: TRBD2; clone size: NA
CDR3 protein: CASSYSSGGGVNNEQFF; CDR3 DNA: TGTGCCAGCAGTTACTCCTCGGGAGGGGGGGTTAACAATGAGCAGTTCTTC; J gene: TRBJ2-1; V gene: TRBV6-5; D gene: TRBD2; clone size: few
CDR3 protein: CASSLEANTAYNEQFF; CDR3 DNA: TGTGCCAGCAGCTTAGAGGCCAATACAGCCTACAATGAGCAGTTCTTC; J gene: TRBJ2-1; V gene: TRBV7-9; D gene: NA; clone size: large
CDR3 protein: CASSLSVGALDTQYF; CDR3 DNA: TGTGCCAGCAGCCTCTCAGTGGGGGCTTTAGATACGCAGTATTTT; J gene: TRBJ2-3; V gene: TRBV7-3; D gene: NA; clone size: large
CDR3 protein: CASRRGAFFSGANVLTF; CDR3 DNA: TGTGCCAGCAGGCGGGGGGCCTTTTTTTCTGGGGCCAACGTCCTGACTTTC; J gene: TRBJ2-6; V gene: TRBV21-1; D gene: NA; clone size: large